This T cell receptor (beta chain) was identified in a study of shared clonotypes between healthy human individuals. Assay: immunoSEQ multiplex PCR; the TCRdb copy retains only in-frame clones and omits some. Of about 510,000 clones listed, 96% were seen once; the top ten hold 0.06%. This CDR3 has 12 amino acids. Trimming took 6 bases from V and 5 from J, leaving 11 bases between them. CDR1 and CDR2 (germline): SGHRS, YFSETQ. Sequencing was done on a sample of naive CD4+ T cells sorted from blood. The subset was: CD45RA+ positively selected. The chain couples TRBV5-1 to TRBJ2-5; no clear D. This clonotype was obtained from a woman aged 30 to 39 in good health. The CDR3 region is CASNAEMETQYF. DNA for the CDR3: TGCGCCAGCAACGCCGAAATGGAGACCCAGTACTTC.